Presented here are 29 T cell receptor delta chains from one specimen sequenced in a study of γδ T cells in repeated Plasmodium falciparum infection. Gammadelta T cells were flow-sorted from PBMC into Vgamma9/Vdelta2+ and Vdelta2-negative populations for bulk analysis. TCRdb called clones anew from the multiplex PCR reads with CATT. The repertoire holds 45,000 to 60,000 delta-chain clones, around 2% seen once, with roughly 24% in the top ten. Material: gamma-delta T cells from blood. These TCRs come from a pool of human donors (malaria-infected and uninfected, not separated).

This clone was counted between two and nine times. TCRdb's listed protein matches a much larger clone and diverges from this DNA's translation at residue 4, likely through a read error; the protein shown comes from the DNA. The chain uses TRDV2 and TRDJ1; D not certain. As TCRdb names no J gene, one was assigned here on the basis of a DNA match to germline. This CDR3 comprises 15 residues. In germline, CDR1 is GEAIGNYY, CDR2 EKD. CDR3 DNA sequence: TGTGCCTGTAACACCGTGGGAACCTTGGGCGATAAACTCATCTTT. Translated: CACNTVGTLGDKLIF.

This clone rates as hyperexpanded. Other nucleotide sequences in the sample specify the same CDR3. This rearrangement joins TRDV2 to TRDJ3; TRDD3 matches at 9 bases. CDR1 is GEAIGNYY, CDR2 EKD, per germline. The junction had 5 bases not matched to a gene; V was cut back by 3 bases and J by 0 bases. The CDR3 sequence is 18 residues long. The CDR3 coding sequence is TGTGCCTGTGACCAACTGGGGGACACCTCCTGGGACACCCGACAGATGTTTTTC. Amino acids: CACDQLGDTSWDTRQMFF.

About this clone: One base separates it from a far larger clone, so it is likely a read error. The same CDR3 arises from other DNA sequences in this sample as well. The chain recombines TRDV3 with TRDJ1; D gene uncertain. The J gene is not listed in TCRdb, so it was assigned here from a DNA match to germline. The CDR3 runs to 16 residues. Germline CDR1 reads TVYSNPD; CDR2 reads GDNSRS (reference sequence). Trimming pared 2 bases from V and 0 bases from J, leaving 19 bases between. DNA of the CDR3: TGTGCCTTTGAAGTCCCCACTGACCTGTACACCGATAAACTCATCTTT. It yields the protein CAFEVPTDLYTDKLIF.

This clone was picked up a small number of times. The protein TCRdb lists belongs to a much larger clone and differs from this DNA's translation at residue 21, which points to a read error; the protein shown is made from the DNA. V gene TRDV1 was called; the J gene was not; TRDD3 reflects the table's D call only, with no check against the DNA. Looked up from germline, CDR1 is TSWWSYY and CDR2 is QGS. The CDR3 loop spans 23 amino acids. CDR3 nucleotides: TGTGCTCTTGGGGAACCGGCGTACTGGGGGATACCTGTGTTGATAGCTTTGACAGCACAACCCTTCTTT. Its translation is CALGEPAYWGIPVLIALTAQPFF.

This clone was counted at least ten times. The TCRdb protein comes from a much larger clone and disagrees with this DNA's translation at residue 12, likely due to a read error; the protein given here is derived from the DNA. The chain couples TRDV2 to TRDJ1; 9 bases fit TRDD3. TCRdb offers no J gene call, so here the DNA was matched to germline to obtain one. This CDR3 is 18 amino acids long. V shed 3 bases and J 3 bases; nucleotides not matched to a gene: 16. CDR1 is GEAIGNYY and CDR2 is EKD in the germline V gene. CDR3 sequence reads: CACDPLGGIHEAADKLIF. In nucleotides, the CDR3 is TGTGCCTGTGACCCCTTAGGGGGGATACATGAGGCCGCCGATAAACTCATCTTT.

The V and J genes are TRAV38-2/DV8 and TRDJ1, with TRDD3 matching 8 bases. The J gene is not listed in TCRdb, so it was assigned here from a DNA match to germline. There are 20 residues in the CDR3. After removal of 1 base from V and 0 bases from J, the junction contained 17 bases not matched to a gene. CDR1 is TSESDYY, CDR2 QEAYKQQN, per germline. The CDR3 DNA sequence: TGTGCTTATAGGAGCAAGTTCCTTAGGGATACGATGCCGTACACCGATAAACTCATCTTT. This codes for CAYRSKFLRDTMPYTDKLIF.

This clone was observed a few times. TCRdb has a much larger clone's protein, which differs at residue 7 from the translation of this DNA, likely because of a read error; what is shown is the protein translated from the DNA. The V gene is TRDV1, the J gene TRDJ1; TRDD3 matches 13 bases. Because TCRdb records no J gene, it was assigned here through a match of the DNA to germline. The germline V gene has CDR1 TSWWSYY and CDR2 QGS. The CDR3 is made up of 17 amino acids. The junction had 12 bases not matched to a gene; V was cut back by 3 bases and J by 8 bases. In DNA, the CDR3 is TGTGCTCTTGGGGACCCCCCCTACTGGGGGATACGCGGAAAACTCATCTTT. It is translated as CALGDPPYWGIRGKLIF.

A note on this clone: The protein that TCRdb holds for this DNA derives from a much larger clone and differs from the translated DNA at residue 3, which likely indicates a read error; the protein shown here is translated from the DNA. V gene TRDV1 combines with J gene TRDJ1, with D perhaps TRDD3 (6 bases). The J gene, absent from TCRdb, was called here by matching the DNA to germline. The CDR3 sequence is 16 residues long. The germline V gene has CDR1 TSWWSYY and CDR2 QGS. DNA of the CDR3: TGTGCTCCTGGGGACTCTGGGCTCCTATACACCGATAAACTCATCTTT. This encodes CAPGDSGLLYTDKLIF.

This clone was seen ten or more times. The protein that TCRdb holds for this DNA derives from a much larger clone and differs from the translated DNA at residue 8, which likely indicates a read error; the protein shown here is translated from the DNA. This sequence joins TRDV2 and TRDJ1; D is perhaps TRDD3 (5 bases). Germline assignment: CDR1 GEAIGNYY and CDR2 EKD. The V end was cut by 2 bases, the J end by 0 bases, with 21 bases between. The CDR3 contains 18 residues. This CDR3 reads CACDSLGGGPKYTDKLIF. CDR3 bases: TGTGCCTGTGACAGCCTCGGGGGCGGACCTAAGTACACCGATAAACTCATCTTT.

This clone was seen many times. The DNA of the CDR3 is TGTGCCTGTGACCCTATGGGGGATTTTTCAGAACTCATCTTT. This codes for CACDPMGDFSELIF. This chain joins TRDV2 and TRDJ1; 8 positions match TRDD3. Trimming removed 3 bases from V and 9 bases from J; junction bases left unmatched: 11. CDR3 size: 14 residues. Germline lookup yields CDR1 GEAIGNYY and CDR2 EKD.

This clone appeared many times. Only one base separates this from a far larger clonotype, so it likely reflects a read error. The sample holds other DNA sequences that translate to the same CDR3. The genes are TRDV3 and TRDJ1, with TRDD2 matching 9 bases. The germline CDR1 and CDR2 sequences are TVYSNPD and GDNSRS (reference sequence). V lost 2 bases, J lost 7 bases, and 17 bases stayed unmatched. CDR3 length: 16 amino acids. CDR3 bases: TGTGCCTTTTATCGCCTTCCTACGGTTTGCGAAGGTAAACTCATCTTT. Amino acids: CAFYRLPTVCEGKLIF.

In this sample, this clone turned up many times. TCRdb's entry gives the protein of a much larger clone, which mismatches this DNA's translation at residue 4, likely from a read error; the protein reported here is translated from the DNA. This rearrangement joins TRDV2 to TRDJ1, with TRDD3 identical over 8 bases. This CDR3 is built from 19 residues. Germline-derived CDR1 and CDR2 are GEAIGNYY and EKD. The CDR3 region is CACVTVGGIREEKTDKLIF. Here the CDR3 DNA reads TGTGCCTGTGTCACCGTAGGAGGGATACGCGAAGAGAAAACCGATAAACTCATCTTT.

Concerning this clone itself: A read error is possible here, since a much larger clone lies one base away. The same CDR3 arises from other DNA sequences in this sample as well. The V call is TRDV1, the J call TRDJ1; D not resolved. The CDR3 totals 19 residues. Germline V gene sequence: CDR1 TSWWSYY, CDR2 QGS. Trimming shortened V by 1 base and J by 2 bases, and 23 bases separated the two germline ends. This CDR3 is CALGEPSPNAALCTDKLIF. In DNA, the CDR3 is TGTGCTCTTGGGGAACCCAGCCCTAACGCTGCACTTTGTACCGATAAACTCATCTTT.

This clone was detected a few times. The amino acid sequence in TCRdb belongs to a much larger clone and departs from this DNA's translation at residue 18, likely a sequencing read error; the sequence shown is translated from the DNA. The chain joins TRDV1 to TRDJ1; 9 nucleotides agree with TRDD3. The length of the CDR3 is 22 residues. Germline lookup yields CDR1 TSWWSYY and CDR2 QGS. The CDR3 loop is CALGGTFKVAPVWGIYTNKLIF. The CDR3 DNA reads as TGTGCTCTTGGGGGGACGTTTAAGGTTGCGCCGGTCTGGGGGATTTACACCAATAAACTCATCTTT.

As concerns this clone: A far bigger clonotype differs at one base, so this is likely a read error. This specimen includes other DNA sequences encoding the same CDR3. The chain joins TRDV1 to TRDJ1; TRDD3 matches 9 bases. With V trimmed by 4 bases and J by 0 bases, 21 bases remained unmatched. CDR3 length: 21 amino acids. The germline CDR1 and CDR2 sequences are TSWWSYY and QGS. CDR3 DNA: TGTGCTCTTGGGGGCCGTCCAGTACGATGGGGGATAATATGGTACACCGATAAACTCATCTTT. This codes for CALGGRPVRWGIIWYTDKLIF.

This clone has only a few counts. This likely stems from a read error, as it lies one base from a far larger clone. This sample includes further DNA sequences coding for the same CDR3. The gene calls are TRDV1 and TRDJ1, with D tentatively TRDD2 or TRDD3 (8 bases each). Assignment of the J gene here rests on matching the DNA to germline, because TCRdb gives none. This CDR3 has 28 amino acids. The V gene's germline CDR1 is TSWWSYY and CDR2 QGS. In DNA, the CDR3 is TGCGCTCTTGGGGAACTGATCCTGCTTCCTACGATAAAAATACTGGGGGCCGATATCGGCCCGACGGGCGATAAACTCATCTTT. The encoded protein is CALGELILLPTIKILGADIGPTGDKLIF.

This clone was counted at least ten times. This DNA translates differently at residue 15 from the TCRdb protein, which is that of a much larger clone; a read error is likely, and the protein shown is the DNA's own translation. The rearrangement links TRDV2 to TRDJ1; 9 bases are a match to TRDD3. As TCRdb names no J gene, one was assigned here on the basis of a DNA match to germline. The germline CDR1 and CDR2 sequences are GEAIGNYY and EKD. The CDR3 contains 19 residues. CDR3 sequence reads: CACDTLSPTGGRYTNKLIF. The CDR3 DNA follows: TGTGCCTGTGACACTTTGAGCCCCACTGGGGGACGGTACACCAATAAACTCATCTTT.

This clone was picked up many times. TCRdb assigns this DNA the protein of a much larger clone, which departs from its translation at residue 7; this likely reflects a read error, and the protein shown comes from translating the DNA. Within the sample, other DNA sequences also encode this same CDR3. The chain joins TRDV2 to TRDJ1; D uncertain. TCRdb supplies no J gene; here it was assigned by aligning the nucleotide sequence to germline. This CDR3 contains 13 residues. In germline, CDR1 is GEAIGNYY, CDR2 EKD. V was pared by 3 bases and J by 3 bases, with 10 bases between. This chain's CDR3 is CACDALPSDKLIF. In nucleotides, the CDR3 is TGTGCCTGTGACGCCCTGCCGTCCGATAAACTCATCTTT.

This clone was observed at least ten times. TCRdb's entry gives the protein of a much larger clone, which mismatches this DNA's translation at residue 3, likely from a read error; the protein reported here is translated from the DNA. The rearrangement links TRDV1 to TRDJ1, with D perhaps matching TRDD3 (6 bases). Germline loops: CDR1 TSWWSYY, CDR2 QGS. This CDR3 contains 17 residues. The CDR3 loop is CAPGEPIKRRYADKLIF. The CDR3 bases are TGTGCTCCTGGGGAACCTATAAAACGCCGTTACGCCGATAAACTCATCTTT.

Worth noting for this clone: TCRdb attributes to this sequence the protein of a much larger clone, which differs from the DNA translation at residue 13; a read error is likely, and the protein displayed is translated from the DNA. The rearrangement uses TRAV38-2/DV8 and TRDJ1; 11 bases agree with TRDD3. No J gene was available from TCRdb, and it was assigned here by a germline match of the DNA. CDR1 and CDR2 from the germline V gene are TSESDYY and QEAYKQQN. The CDR3 sequence is 20 residues long. Trimming cost V 5 bases and J 4 bases; bases outside gene matches: 22. The chain's CDR3 is CAYSSPLLGGYADQSDKLIF. DNA of the CDR3: TGTGCTTATAGTTCCCCCCTACTTGGGGGATACGCGGACCAGAGCGATAAACTCATCTTT.

This clone was detected only a few times. One base separates it from a far larger clone, so it is likely a read error. The same CDR3 can be traced to other DNA sequences in this sample. The V gene is listed as TRDV3; no J gene was called; TRDD3, the table's D call, lacks a check against the DNA. The CDR3 length is 21 residues. CDR1 and CDR2 (germline): TVYSNPD, GDNSRS (reference sequence). The CDR3 bases are TGTGCCTTCACTACTGTACCTTACGGCAGCCCGTATCATGCTAACACCGATAAACTCATATTT. Translated, it gives CAFTTVPYGSPYHANTDKLIF.

This clone was counted only a few times. For this DNA, TCRdb reports the protein of a much larger clone, which diverges at residue 12, most likely from a read error; the protein presented here is translated directly from the DNA. The chain combines TRDV3 with TRDJ1; D possibly corresponds to TRDD3 (5 bases). TCRdb is silent on the J gene; assignment here came from matching the DNA to germline. Trimming left V 1 base short and J 4 bases short, with 25 bases between. CDR3 length: 17 residues. CDR1 and CDR2 from the germline V gene are TVYSNPD and GDNSRS (reference sequence). CDR3 DNA sequence: TGTGCCTTTAACCTAGGTACGTACAGTACTGGTTGCGATAAACTCATCTTT. This codes for CAFNLGTYSTGCDKLIF.

This clone was counted only a few times. This may stem from a read error, because a much larger clone lies one nucleotide away. The chain employs TRDV1 and TRDJ1; 7 nucleotides match TRDD3. Since TCRdb gives no J gene, matching the DNA to germline was used here to assign it. This CDR3 spans 22 amino acids. Germline V gene sequence: CDR1 TSWWSYY, CDR2 QGS. The CDR3 loop is CALGEPASYLLGDRLYTDKLIF. In nucleotides, the CDR3 is TGTGCTCTTGGGGAACCGGCCTCCTATTTGTTGGGGGACCGACTGTACACCGACAAACTCATCTTT.

The table lists this clone with many counts. A read error likely explains why the TCRdb protein, taken from a much larger clone, differs from this DNA's translation at residue 18; the protein shown is translated from the DNA. The V gene call reads TRDV1; no J gene was called; TRDD3 is taken as the D call from the table, unchecked against the DNA. This CDR3 comprises 19 residues. Per the germline V gene, CDR1 is TSWWSYY and CDR2 is QGS. In DNA, the CDR3 is TGTGCTCTTGGGGAACCCCTCGCCTTCCTCTATTCCTACACCGATAAACTCACCTTT. This gives the protein CALGEPLAFLYSYTDKLTF.

As to this clone: A far larger clone is one nucleotide away, so this likely arose from a read error. This specimen includes other DNA sequences encoding the same CDR3. The V segment is TRDV1, and no J call was made; the tabulated D call, TRDD3, remains unverified against the DNA. CDR1 TSWWSYY and CDR2 QGS come from the germline V gene. This CDR3 spans 26 amino acids. CDR3 residues: CALGELISRWNRVYLLPPLRAAQLFF. The CDR3 region has the DNA TGTGCTCTTGGGGAACTAATATCACGCTGGAATAGAGTATACCTCCTACCCCCGCTTCGGGCAGCACAGCTCTTCTTT.

This clone was counted at least ten times. A read error likely explains why the TCRdb protein, taken from a much larger clone, differs from this DNA's translation at residue 18; the protein shown is translated from the DNA. No J gene was named, though the V gene is TRDV1; TRDD3 is the table's D call, not checked against the DNA. The CDR3 runs to 19 residues. In germline, CDR1 is TSWWSYY, CDR2 QGS. CDR3 sequence (DNA): TGTGCTCTTGGGGAAATCCAAGGGGTCTGGGGGACGTCCACCGATAAACTCACCTTT. Its translation: CALGEIQGVWGTSTDKLTF.

As concerns this clone: A far larger clone differs by one base, so this is likely a read error. Other DNA sequences from this sample encode an identical CDR3 as well. The gene calls are TRDV1 and TRDJ1, with D perhaps TRDD3 (6 bases). In germline, CDR1 is TSWWSYY, CDR2 QGS. The CDR3 is 21 amino acids. The chain's CDR3 is CALGEPTKVGAGPIYTDKLIF. The CDR3, as DNA: TGTGCTCTTGGGGAGCCCACTAAGGTGGGGGCTGGCCCCATTTACACTGATAAACTCATCTTT.

As concerns this clone: The protein given by TCRdb reflects a much larger clone and differs at residue 14 from this DNA's translation, likely from a read error; the protein shown is the DNA's translation. The J gene has no call, while the V gene is TRDV3; the tabulated D call, TRDD3, remains unverified against the DNA. The CDR3 runs 15 residues. Germline V gene data show CDR1 as TVYSNPD and CDR2 as GDNSRS (reference sequence). CDR3 coding DNA: TGTGCCTTTGGAAGCCTACGTGGGATACGCTATAAACTCACCTTT. It codes for CAFGSLRGIRYKLTF.

This clone was counted between two and nine times. A single base is all that separates this from a far larger clone, so a read error is likely. In the same sample, other DNA sequences code for this CDR3. The gene calls are TRDV2 and TRDJ1, with D possibly TRDD3 on 5 matching bases. The J gene comes from matching the DNA to germline here; TCRdb lacks it. Germline assignment: CDR1 GEAIGNYY and CDR2 EKD. There are 13 residues in the CDR3. Trimming stripped 4 bases from V and 6 bases from J, with 14 bases between. CDR3 nucleotides: TGTGCCTGTGATACCGTAGGGGACCATAAACTCATCTTT. As protein: CACDTVGDHKLIF.